These 10 T cell receptor beta chains share one sample of origin, sequenced in a study of blood T cells in healthy people across ages. Primed by a sample-barcoded 5' primer and a J-beta primer mix, a second PCR proceeded for 7 to 11 cycles. TCRdb analysed the 5' RACE reads with MiXCR anew, one entry per CDR3 protein. The sample yields 800,000 to 900,000 distinct CDR3 sequences, approximately 67% seen once. Sequencing was performed on blood. Every receptor here comes from a young man in good health.

This clonotype has ten or more counts. The chain employs TRBV11-2 and TRBJ2-3; TRBD2 is a possible D gene (6 bases). The CDR3 has 15 amino acids. Trimming left V 5 bases short and J 2 bases short, with 14 bases between. Germline loops: CDR1 SGHAT, CDR2 FQNNGV. DNA for the CDR3: TGTGCCAGCAGCCCTGGGACTTCGTACACAGATACGCAGTATTTT. It translates to CASSPGTSYTDTQYF. The full variable domain, its missing parts supplied by reference TRBV11-2 and TRBJ2-3, is EAGVAQSPRYKIIEKRQSVAFWCNPISGHATLYWYQQILGQGPKLLIQFQNNGVVDDSQLPKDRFSAERLKGVDSTLKIQPAKLEDSAVYLCASSPGTSYTDTQYFGPGTRLTVL.

This clonotype was seen a handful of times. This chain links TRBV5-4 with TRBJ2-7; a possible D gene is TRBD1 (5 bases). CDR1 SGHNT and CDR2 YYREEE come from the germline V gene (reference sequence). Trimming shortened V by 1 base and J by 5 bases, and 10 bases separated the two germline ends. The CDR3 extends over 13 amino acids. CDR3 amino acids: CASSLKGLNEQYF. CDR3 nucleotide sequence: TGTGCCAGCAGCTTGAAGGGGTTGAACGAGCAGTACTTC.

The J gene is TRBJ2-1, the V gene TRBV10-3, with 10 bases matching TRBD1. CDR1 is ENHRY and CDR2 is SYGVKD in the germline V gene. CDR3 length equals 16 residues. Trimming at V came to 6 bases and at J to 1 base, leaving 6 bases not matched to a gene. CDR3 bases: TGTGCCATCAGCTCGGGGGGACAGGGGTCCTACAATGAGCAGTTCTTC. Amino acid sequence: CAISSGGQGSYNEQFF.

This clonotype was counted only a few times. CDR3 sequence: CASSLRGIDYGYTF. In DNA form, the CDR3 reads TGTGCCAGCAGCTTGAGGGGAATAGATTATGGCTACACCTTC. The rearrangement joins TRBV5-5 to TRBJ1-2; D possibly corresponds to TRBD1 (5 bases). Germline values: CDR1 SGHKS, CDR2 YYEKEE (reference sequence). The CDR3 extends over 14 amino acids. Deletions cut 1 base from V and 5 bases from J, with 12 bases between.

The chain carries TRBV9 and TRBJ2-2; D gene uncertain. Germline V gene data show CDR1 as SGDLS and CDR2 as YYNGEE. This CDR3 comprises 15 residues. The V and J ends lost 0 bases and 7 bases respectively, with 13 bases between them. CDR3: CASSVATSAFGELFF. As DNA, the CDR3 is TGTGCCAGCAGCGTAGCTACGTCGGCTTTCGGGGAGCTGTTTTTT.

V gene TRBV3-1 combines with J gene TRBJ2-3, with D tentatively TRBD1 (5 bases). The CDR3 sequence is 17 residues long. The germline CDR1 and CDR2 sequences are LGHDT and YNNKEL (reference sequence). Trimming took 0 bases from V and 0 from J, leaving 13 bases between them. CDR3 DNA: TGTGCCAGCAGCCAAGATTTAGGCAGGGTTAGCACAGATACGCAGTATTTT. Its translation is CASSQDLGRVSTDTQYF.

The chain combines TRBV20-1 with TRBJ2-1; the match to TRBD2 covers 8 bases. CDR3 size: 14 residues. In germline, CDR1 is DFQATT, CDR2 SNEGSKA (reference sequence). The V gene end was trimmed by 3 bases and the J gene end by 0 bases; junction bases not matched to a gene: 1. CDR3 sequence (DNA): TGCAGTGCTAGCGGGGGGGCCTCCTACAATGAGCAGTTCTTC. Its translation is CSASGGASYNEQFF.

This clonotype came up once. The chain uses TRBV6-1 and TRBJ2-1; 8 bases fit TRBD1. The CDR3 runs to 16 residues. The V gene end was trimmed by 4 bases and the J gene end by 4 bases; junction bases not matched to a gene: 9. Germline V gives CDR1 MNHNS, CDR2 SASEGT. The CDR3 DNA reads as TGTGCCAGCAGTGTTAGACAGGGGTCCTATTACAATGAGCAGTTCTTC. Translating gives CASSVRQGSYYNEQFF.

This clonotype was seen a handful of times. V and J are TRBV29-1 and TRBJ2-1; 9 positions agree with TRBD2. This CDR3 spans 14 amino acids. After removal of 4 bases from V and 4 bases from J, the junction contained 5 bases not matched to a gene. CDR1 and CDR2 from the germline V gene are SQVTM and ANQGSEA. CDR3 in DNA: TGCAGCGTTGTTCCTAGCGGGGCTTACAATGAGCAGTTCTTC. Residues: CSVVPSGAYNEQFF.

This chain connects TRBV7-2 to TRBJ1-4; a weak D match, TRBD1 (5 bases). The CDR3 is 17 amino acids. V was pared by 1 base and J by 0 bases, with 12 bases between. Germline assignment: CDR1 SGHTA and CDR2 FQGNSA. The CDR3, as DNA: TGTGCCAGCAGCTTAGTTCAGGGACCTTCAACTAATGAAAAACTGTTTTTT. Amino acids: CASSLVQGPSTNEKLFF.